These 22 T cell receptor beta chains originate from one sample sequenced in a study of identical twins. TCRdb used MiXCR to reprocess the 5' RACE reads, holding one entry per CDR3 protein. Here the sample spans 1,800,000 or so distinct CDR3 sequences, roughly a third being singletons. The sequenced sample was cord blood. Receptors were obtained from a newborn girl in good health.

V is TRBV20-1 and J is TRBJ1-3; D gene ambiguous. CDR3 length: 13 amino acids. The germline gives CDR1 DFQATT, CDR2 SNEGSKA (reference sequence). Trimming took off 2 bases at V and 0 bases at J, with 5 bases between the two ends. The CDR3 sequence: CSARQASGNTIYF. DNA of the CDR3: TGCAGTGCTAGACAAGCCTCTGGAAACACCATATATTTT.

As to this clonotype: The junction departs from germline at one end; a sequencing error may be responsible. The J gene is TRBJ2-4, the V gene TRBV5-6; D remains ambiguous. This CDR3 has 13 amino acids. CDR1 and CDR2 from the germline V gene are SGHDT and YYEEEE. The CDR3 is CTSSFLAKNIQYF. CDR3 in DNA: TGTACCAGCAGCTTCTTAGCCAAAAACATTCAGTACTTC.

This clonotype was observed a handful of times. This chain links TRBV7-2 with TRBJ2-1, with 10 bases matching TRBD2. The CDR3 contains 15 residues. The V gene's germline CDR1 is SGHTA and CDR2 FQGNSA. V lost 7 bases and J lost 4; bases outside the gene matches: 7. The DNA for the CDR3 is TGTGCCAGCATCGCGCGGACTAGCGGTTACAATGAGCAGTTCTTC. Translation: CASIARTSGYNEQFF.

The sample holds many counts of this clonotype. The CDR3 sequence: CASSEGGTQETQYF. The DNA of the CDR3 is TGTGCCAGCAGTGAGGGGGGTACCCAAGAGACCCAGTACTTC. V is TRBV12-3 or TRBV12-4 and J is TRBJ2-5; D is tentatively TRBD1 or TRBD2 (6 bases each). This CDR3 is built from 14 residues. V was pared by 5 bases and J by 1 base, with 11 bases between.

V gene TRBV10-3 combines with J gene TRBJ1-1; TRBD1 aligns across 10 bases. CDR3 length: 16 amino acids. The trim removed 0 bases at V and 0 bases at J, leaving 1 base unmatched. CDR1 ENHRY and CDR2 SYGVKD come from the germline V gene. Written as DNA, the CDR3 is TGTGCCATCAGTGAGTCGACAGGGGGCGTGAACACTGAAGCTTTCTTT. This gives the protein CAISESTGGVNTEAFF.

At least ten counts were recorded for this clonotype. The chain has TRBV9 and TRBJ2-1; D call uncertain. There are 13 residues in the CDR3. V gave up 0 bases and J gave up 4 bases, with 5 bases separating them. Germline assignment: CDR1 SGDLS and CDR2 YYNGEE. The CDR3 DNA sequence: TGTGCCAGCAGCGTAGTGCCGTACAATGAGCAGTTCTTC. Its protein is CASSVVPYNEQFF.

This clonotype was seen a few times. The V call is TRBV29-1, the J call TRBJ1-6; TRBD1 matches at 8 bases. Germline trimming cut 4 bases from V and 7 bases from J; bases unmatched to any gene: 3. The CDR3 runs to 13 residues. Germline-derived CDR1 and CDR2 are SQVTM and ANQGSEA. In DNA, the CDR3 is TGCAGCGTTGGGACAGGGATGAATTCACCCCTCCACTTT. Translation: CSVGTGMNSPLHF.

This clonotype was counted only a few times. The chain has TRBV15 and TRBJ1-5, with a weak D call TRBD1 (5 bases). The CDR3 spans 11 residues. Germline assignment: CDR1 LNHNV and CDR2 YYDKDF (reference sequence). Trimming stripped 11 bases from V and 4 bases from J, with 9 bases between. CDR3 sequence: CAVGANQPQHF. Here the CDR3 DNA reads TGTGCCGTCGGGGCTAATCAGCCCCAGCATTTT.

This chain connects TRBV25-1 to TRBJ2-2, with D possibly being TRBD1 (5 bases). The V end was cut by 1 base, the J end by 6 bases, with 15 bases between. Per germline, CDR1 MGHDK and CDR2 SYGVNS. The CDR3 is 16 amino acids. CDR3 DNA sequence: TGTGCCAGCAGTGAATCCAGGGTGGTGAGCGCCGGGGAGCTGTTTTTT. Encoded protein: CASSESRVVSAGELFF.

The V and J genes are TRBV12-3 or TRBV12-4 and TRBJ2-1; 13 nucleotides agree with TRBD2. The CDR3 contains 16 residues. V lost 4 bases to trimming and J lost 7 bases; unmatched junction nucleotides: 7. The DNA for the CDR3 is TGTGCCAGCAGTTCGGCCCCGGGACTAGCGGGAAATGAGCAGTTCTTC. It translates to CASSSAPGLAGNEQFF.

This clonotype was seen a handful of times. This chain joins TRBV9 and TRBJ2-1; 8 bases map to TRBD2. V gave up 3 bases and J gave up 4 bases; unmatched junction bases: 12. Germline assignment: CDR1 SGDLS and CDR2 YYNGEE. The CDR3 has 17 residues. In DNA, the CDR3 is TGTGCCAGCAGCGACCCCTTAAGCGGGAGACGGTACAATGAGCAGTTCTTC. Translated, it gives CASSDPLSGRRYNEQFF.

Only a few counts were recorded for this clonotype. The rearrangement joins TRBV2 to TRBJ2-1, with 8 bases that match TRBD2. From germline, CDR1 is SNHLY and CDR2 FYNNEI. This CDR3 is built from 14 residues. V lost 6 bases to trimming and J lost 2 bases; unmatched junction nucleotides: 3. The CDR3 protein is CASRLLAAYNEQFF. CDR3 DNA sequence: TGTGCCAGCAGGCTACTAGCGGCCTACAATGAGCAGTTCTTC. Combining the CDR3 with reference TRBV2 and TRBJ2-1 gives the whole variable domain EPEVTQTPSHQVTQMGQEVILRCVPISNHLYFYWYRQILGQKVEFLVSFYNNEISEKSEIFDDQFSVERPDGSNFTLKIRSTKLEDSAMYFCASRLLAAYNEQFFGPGTRLTVL.

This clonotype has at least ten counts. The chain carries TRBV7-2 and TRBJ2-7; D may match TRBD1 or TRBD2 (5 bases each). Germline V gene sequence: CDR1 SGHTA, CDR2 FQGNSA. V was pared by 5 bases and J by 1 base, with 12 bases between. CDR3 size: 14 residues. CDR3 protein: CASSPGTDSYEQYF. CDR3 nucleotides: TGTGCCAGCAGCCCCGGGACGGATTCCTACGAGCAGTACTTC.

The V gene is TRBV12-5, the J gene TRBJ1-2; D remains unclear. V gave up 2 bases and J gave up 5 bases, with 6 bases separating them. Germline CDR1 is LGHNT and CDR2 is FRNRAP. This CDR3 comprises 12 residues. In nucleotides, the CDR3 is TGTGCTAGTGGTTTGAGTCAGTATGGCTACACCTTC. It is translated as CASGLSQYGYTF.

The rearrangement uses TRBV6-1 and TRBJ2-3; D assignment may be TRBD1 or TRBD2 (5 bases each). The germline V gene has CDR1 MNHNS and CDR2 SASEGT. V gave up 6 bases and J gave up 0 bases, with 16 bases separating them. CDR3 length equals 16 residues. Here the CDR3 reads CASRSLGLASTDTQYF. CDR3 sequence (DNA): TGTGCCAGCAGGTCCCTGGGGCTAGCTAGCACAGATACGCAGTATTTT.

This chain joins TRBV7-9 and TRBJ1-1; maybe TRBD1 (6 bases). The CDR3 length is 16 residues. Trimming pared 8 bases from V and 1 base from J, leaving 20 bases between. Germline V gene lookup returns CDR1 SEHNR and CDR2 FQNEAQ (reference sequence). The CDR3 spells CASDPMGRGENTEAFF. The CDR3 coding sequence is TGTGCCAGCGACCCCATGGGCAGGGGAGAGAACACTGAAGCTTTCTTT.

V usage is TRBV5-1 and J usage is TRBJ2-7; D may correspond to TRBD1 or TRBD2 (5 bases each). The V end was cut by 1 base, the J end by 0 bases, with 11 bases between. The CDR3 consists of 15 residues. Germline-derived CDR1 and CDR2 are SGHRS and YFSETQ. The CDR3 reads CASSLWDGSSYEQYF. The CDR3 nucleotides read TGCGCCAGCAGCTTGTGGGACGGAAGCTCCTACGAGCAGTACTTC.

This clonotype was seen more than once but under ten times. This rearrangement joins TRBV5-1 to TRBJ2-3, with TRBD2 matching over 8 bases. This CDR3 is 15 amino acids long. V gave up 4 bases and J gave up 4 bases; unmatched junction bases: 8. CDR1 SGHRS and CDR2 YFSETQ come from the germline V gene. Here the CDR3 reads CASSPWTSRADTQYF. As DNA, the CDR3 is TGCGCCAGCAGCCCTTGGACTAGCAGGGCAGATACGCAGTATTTT. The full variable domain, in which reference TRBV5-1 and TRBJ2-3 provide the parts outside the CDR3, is KAGVTQTPRYLIKTRGQQVTLSCSPISGHRSVSWYQQTPGQGLQFLFEYFSETQRNKGNFPGRFSGRQFSNSRSEMNVSTLELGDSALYLCASSPWTSRADTQYFGPGTRLTVL.

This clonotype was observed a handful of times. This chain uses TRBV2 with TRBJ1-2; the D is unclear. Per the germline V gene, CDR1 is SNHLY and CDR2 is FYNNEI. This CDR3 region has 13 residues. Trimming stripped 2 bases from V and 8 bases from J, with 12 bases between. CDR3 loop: CASSENGLGGYTF. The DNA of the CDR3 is TGTGCCAGCAGTGAAAACGGTCTTGGGGGCTACACCTTC.

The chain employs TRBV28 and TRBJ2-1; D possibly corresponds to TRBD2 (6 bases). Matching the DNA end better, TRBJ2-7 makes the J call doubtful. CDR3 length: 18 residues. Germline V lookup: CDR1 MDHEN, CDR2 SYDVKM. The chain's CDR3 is CASSSLSGGTPPYNEQYF. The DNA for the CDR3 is TGTGCCAGCAGTTCTTTGTCTGGGGGGACTCCCCCCTACAATGAGCAGTACTTC.

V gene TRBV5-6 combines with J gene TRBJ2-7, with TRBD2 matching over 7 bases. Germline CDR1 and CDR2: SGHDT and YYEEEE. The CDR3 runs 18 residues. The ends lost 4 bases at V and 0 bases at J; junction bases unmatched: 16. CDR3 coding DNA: TGTGCCAGCAGCACCCGAGGTAGCGGGCGTCTCTACTCCTACGAGCAGTACTTC. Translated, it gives CASSTRGSGRLYSYEQYF.

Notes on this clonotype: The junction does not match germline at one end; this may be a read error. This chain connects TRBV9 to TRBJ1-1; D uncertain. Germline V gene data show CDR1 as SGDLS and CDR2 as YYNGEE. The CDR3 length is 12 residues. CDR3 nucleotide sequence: TGTGCCAGCGGCGTAGTCGGGGCTGAAGCTTTCTTT. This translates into CASGVVGAEAFF.